Below, 21 T cell receptor beta chains from the same sample are listed, as sequenced in a study of T-cell memory formation after mild COVID-19. One entry per CDR3 protein results from TCRdb running MiXCR on the 5' RACE reads. Of 400,000 or so distinct CDR3 sequences in the sample, 20% were seen once. Source material: PBMCs or a T cell subset sorted from them (not recorded which). These receptors originate from an adult woman who had mild COVID-19 (a few samples of this study predate the infection). Cell type and time point are not known.

This clonotype has only a few counts. This chain uses TRBV5-6 with TRBJ1-1; D remains unclear. This CDR3 has 14 residues. Germline V CDR1 and CDR2: SGHDT, YYEEEE. V lost 4 bases, J lost 0 bases, and 10 bases lay in between. This chain's CDR3 is CASSPPLMNTEAFF. The CDR3 nucleotides are TGTGCCAGCAGCCCTCCCCTCATGAACACTGAAGCTTTCTTT.

The chain couples TRBV7-3 to TRBJ2-2; perhaps TRBD1 as D (5 bases). The CDR3 contains 18 residues. Trimming cost V 0 bases and J 2 bases, with 16 bases left between them. In germline, CDR1 is SGHTA, CDR2 FQGTGA. This chain's CDR3 is CASSLTYLGQGNTGELFF. CDR3 sequence (DNA): TGTGCCAGCAGCTTAACGTACTTAGGGCAGGGAAACACCGGGGAGCTGTTTTTT.

This clonotype has just a few counts. This rearrangement joins TRBV7-9 to TRBJ2-3, with TRBD2 matching over 10 bases. The germline gives CDR1 SEHNR, CDR2 FQNEAQ (reference sequence). The CDR3 totals 16 residues. V was pared by 1 base and J by 6 bases, with 7 bases of the junction left unmatched. Written as DNA, the CDR3 is TGTGCCAGCAGCTTAGGGCTAGCGGGAGTAGGCGATACGCAGTATTTT. It encodes CASSLGLAGVGDTQYF.

The chain combines TRBV18 with TRBJ2-7; tentatively, D is TRBD2 (6 bases). CDR1 KGHSH and CDR2 LQKENI come from the germline V gene. Trimming took 0 bases from V and 5 from J, leaving 11 bases between them. The length of the CDR3 is 14 residues. CDR3 residues: CASSPPAGIDEQYF. The CDR3, as DNA: TGTGCCAGCTCACCACCGGCGGGGATCGACGAGCAGTACTTC.

The V and J genes are TRBV12-3 or TRBV12-4 and TRBJ2-2; D perhaps matches TRBD1 (5 bases). V dropped 3 bases and J dropped 4 bases, with 12 bases sitting between them. The CDR3 sequence is 15 residues long. The CDR3 protein is CASSFRQGGTGELFF. The CDR3 DNA follows: TGTGCCAGCAGTTTTCGGCAGGGCGGCACCGGGGAGCTGTTTTTT.

This chain connects TRBV19 to TRBJ2-7, with TRBD2 matching 7 bases. The ends lost 5 bases at V and 2 bases at J; junction bases unmatched: 3. The CDR3 extends over 13 amino acids. Germline loops: CDR1 LNHDA, CDR2 SQIVND (reference sequence). As DNA, the CDR3 is TGTGCCAGTAGTGACGGACTAGCCTACGAGCAGTACTTC. Translation: CASSDGLAYEQYF. Based on the CDR3 plus reference TRBV19 and TRBJ2-7, the full variable domain is DGGITQSPKYLFRKEGQNVTLSCEQNLNHDAMYWYRQDPGQGLRLIYYSQIVNDFQKGDIAEGYSVSREKKESFPLTVTSAQKNPTAFYLCASSDGLAYEQYFGPGTRLTVT.

This chain connects TRBV7-2 to TRBJ2-1, with D perhaps TRBD1 or TRBD2 (5 bases each). Germline V gene data show CDR1 as SGHTA and CDR2 as FQGNSA. The CDR3 runs 16 residues. With 5 bases removed from V and 0 bases from J, the gap between germline ends came to 14 bases. As DNA, the CDR3 is TGTGCCAGCAGCCTAGAGGGTGACAGCTCCTACAATGAGCAGTTCTTC. Its protein product is CASSLEGDSSYNEQFF.

The table lists this clonotype with a few counts. CDR3 sequence: CASTLINYGYTF. DNA for the CDR3: TGTGCCAGCACCCTAATTAACTATGGCTACACCTTC. The V call is TRBV7-9, the J call TRBJ1-2; unclear D gene. The germline V and J ends were trimmed by 7 bases and 1 base, with 7 bases remaining between them. Germline loops: CDR1 SEHNR, CDR2 FQNEAQ (reference sequence). The CDR3 spans 12 residues.

The genes are TRBV9 and TRBJ2-6, with D perhaps TRBD1 (6 bases). Trimming stripped 3 bases from V and 4 bases from J, with 14 bases between. The germline gives CDR1 SGDLS, CDR2 YYNGEE. The CDR3 sequence is 16 residues long. In nucleotides, the CDR3 is TGTGCCAGCAGCGCACTCTCAGGGGCAGGGGCCAACGTCCTGACTTTC. Protein: CASSALSGAGANVLTF.

The rearrangement links TRBV12-3 or TRBV12-4 to TRBJ2-7; either TRBD1 or TRBD2 may supply D (5 bases each). The ends were cut back, 5 bases at V and 6 bases at J, with 14 bases in the middle. The CDR3 sequence is 13 residues long. Written as DNA, the CDR3 is TGTGCCAGCAGTCCCTCGGGGACGGGCGAGCAGTACTTC. It encodes CASSPSGTGEQYF.

V is TRBV11-3 and J is TRBJ1-5; D is unresolved. CDR1 is SGHNT, CDR2 YENEEA, per germline. Trimming stripped 1 base from V and 3 bases from J, with 16 bases between. The length of the CDR3 is 17 residues. CDR3 in DNA: TGTGCCAGCAGCTTAGGGGGAACGGCCCGGGCCAATCAGCCCCAGCATTTT. Translating gives CASSLGGTARANQPQHF.

This clonotype appeared a few times. This sequence joins TRBV25-1 and TRBJ2-2; the match to TRBD1 covers 10 bases. CDR3 length equals 14 residues. From germline, CDR1 is MGHDK and CDR2 SYGVNS. V lost 7 bases to trimming and J lost 7 bases; unmatched junction nucleotides: 6. In DNA, the CDR3 is TGTGCCAGCACCTTGACAGGGGGCATCGGGGAGCTGTTTTTT. This codes for CASTLTGGIGELFF.

The rearrangement uses TRBV6-1 and TRBJ1-5, with 9 bases matching TRBD1. V was pared by 2 bases and J by 1 base, with 6 bases of the junction left unmatched. In germline, CDR1 is MNHNS, CDR2 SASEGT. This CDR3 region has 17 residues. In DNA, the CDR3 is TGTGCCAGCAGTGAAAAGGGACAGGGACGGAGCAATCAGCCCCAGCATTTT. Translated: CASSEKGQGRSNQPQHF.

The chain combines TRBV24-1 with TRBJ2-4; TRBD1 is a possible D gene (5 bases). Germline V gene lookup returns CDR1 KGHDR and CDR2 SFDVKD. CDR3 size: 20 residues. V was cut by 0 bases and J by 3 bases, with 23 bases left in between. In DNA, the CDR3 is TGTGCCACCAGTGATTTGCAAGGGGAAAGGTTGGCTTCAAACAAAAACATTCAGTACTTC. Its protein is CATSDLQGERLASNKNIQYF.

V usage is TRBV27 and J usage is TRBJ2-1; 13 bases fit TRBD2. From germline, CDR1 is MNHEY and CDR2 SMNVEV (reference sequence). The CDR3 contains 17 residues. Trimming cost V 6 bases and J 10 bases; bases outside gene matches: 15. For the CDR3, the DNA is TGTGCCAGCAGCCCTAGCCGTCGGACTAGCGGGAGTGACGAGCAGTTCTTC. Amino acids: CASSPSRRTSGSDEQFF.

This clonotype has just a few counts. The genes are TRBV7-3 and TRBJ2-7; D might be TRBD1 (6 bases). Trimming removed 2 bases at V and 5 bases at J, with 16 bases between. Germline V CDR1 and CDR2: SGHTA, FQGTGA. The CDR3 runs 15 residues. The CDR3 DNA is TGTGCCAGCAGCTTACCTACAGGGAGTAGCCACGAGCAGTACTTC. This encodes CASSLPTGSSHEQYF.

The chain employs TRBV24-1 and TRBJ2-1; 13 nucleotides match TRBD2. V was clipped by 2 bases and J by 9 bases; unmatched bases: 9. This CDR3 is 17 amino acids long. From germline, CDR1 is KGHDR and CDR2 SFDVKD. CDR3 sequence (DNA): TGTGCCACCAGTGATTCGGGACTAGCGGGACCAAGTGGTGAGCAGTTCTTC. It translates to CATSDSGLAGPSGEQFF.

The chain couples TRBV19 to TRBJ1-5, with D unclear. Trimming pared 5 bases from V and 0 bases from J, leaving 11 bases between. Looked up from germline, CDR1 is LNHDA and CDR2 is SQIVND (reference sequence). This CDR3 spans 15 amino acids. CDR3 sequence: CASSQTPYSNQPQHF. Written as DNA, the CDR3 is TGTGCCAGTAGTCAGACACCTTATAGCAATCAGCCCCAGCATTTT.

In its sample, this clonotype was seen a few times. The chain couples TRBV27 to TRBJ1-5, with D perhaps matching TRBD1 (5 bases). The CDR3 has 14 residues. The germline CDR1 and CDR2 sequences are MNHEY and SMNVEV (reference sequence). Trimming took off 5 bases at V and 2 bases at J, with 10 bases between the two ends. CDR3 loop: CASSTLRGNQPQHF. The CDR3 DNA is TGTGCCAGCAGTACCCTCAGGGGCAATCAGCCCCAGCATTTT.

This clonotype was detected only a few times. One junction end disagrees with the germline gene, perhaps due to a read error. CDR3 residues: CASSLAGGHYNEQFF. CDR3 in DNA: TGTGCCAGCAGCCTAGCGGGAGGGCACTACAATGAGCAGTTCTTC. This sequence joins TRBV7-8 and TRBJ2-1; 12 bases line up with TRBD2. The CDR3 runs to 15 residues. Per germline, CDR1 SGHVS and CDR2 FQNEAQ.

The chain uses TRBV12-3 or TRBV12-4 and TRBJ2-5; either TRBD1 or TRBD2 may supply D (6 bases each). This CDR3 is built from 14 residues. V was pared by 6 bases and J by 4 bases, with 15 bases between. Here the CDR3 reads CASRARGPGETQYF. The CDR3 DNA sequence: TGTGCCAGCAGAGCCCGGGGGCCAGGAGAGACCCAGTACTTC.